The next 29 T cell receptor beta chains were all read from a single sample in a study of blood T cells in healthy people across ages. The authors ran a second PCR of roughly 6 to 12 cycles using a sample-barcoded 5' primer and a J-beta primer mix. TCRdb reprocessed the 5' RACE reads via MiXCR and lists one record per CDR3 protein. The sample holds 900,000 to 950,000 distinct CDR3 sequences, about 29% seen once. This same sample was also taken into another study, of T cells of mothers and their children.

Input material: blood. These TCRs come from a woman between 40 and 50 years old in good health.

This clonotype was found many times. This chain connects TRBV29-1 to TRBJ2-1; D remains unclear. Germline V gene sequence: CDR1 SQVTM, CDR2 ANQGSEA. This CDR3 has 14 amino acids. V was cut by 5 bases and J by 8 bases, with 19 bases left in between. CDR3 DNA: TGCAGCGTTAGTCGTGACTTGCGCCCCTATGAGCAGTTCTTC. This translates into CSVSRDLRPYEQFF.

V gene TRBV12-3 or TRBV12-4 combines with J gene TRBJ1-2, with a tentative D call TRBD1 (6 bases). Deletions cut 6 bases from V and 7 bases from J, with 21 bases between. The CDR3 loop spans 15 amino acids. The CDR3 coding sequence is TGTGCCAGCAGGGAAACATCAGGGGTACCGAGTGGCTACACCTTC. It encodes CASRETSGVPSGYTF.

The table lists this clonotype with a few counts. The chain carries TRBV9 and TRBJ1-6, with no clear D. The CDR3 sequence is 12 residues long. V dropped 3 bases and J dropped 14 bases, with 12 bases sitting between them. Per germline, CDR1 SGDLS and CDR2 YYNGEE. The CDR3 bases are TGTGCCAGCAGCGGGGCCCATGGGGCCCTCCACTTT. It codes for CASSGAHGALHF.

The chain couples TRBV6-1 to TRBJ1-3; maybe TRBD1 (5 bases). Germline values: CDR1 MNHNS, CDR2 SASEGT. There are 13 residues in the CDR3. Trimming took off 10 bases at V and 6 bases at J, with 16 bases between the two ends. The CDR3 DNA reads as TGTGCCATCGATATGGGGGTCGTAAACACCATATATTTT. Translated: CAIDMGVVNTIYF.

This chain links TRBV30 with TRBJ2-7; no reliable D call. The V end lost 2 bases, the J end lost 3 bases, and 8 bases lay between the germline ends. The CDR3 is made up of 12 amino acids. The V gene's germline CDR1 is GTSNPN and CDR2 SVGIG (reference sequence). The CDR3 region is CAWSSLNYEQYF. The CDR3 DNA follows: TGTGCCTGGAGTTCGCTCAACTACGAGCAGTACTTC.

Only one count was recorded for this clonotype. At one end, the junction sequence differs from germline, possibly due to a read error. The rearrangement uses TRBV5-5 and TRBJ2-5; D may correspond to TRBD1 or TRBD2 (5 bases each). CDR3 length: 14 amino acids. The V gene's germline CDR1 is SGHKS and CDR2 YYEKEE (reference sequence). The CDR3 is CASSLMGPQETQYF. The CDR3 DNA reads TGCGCCAGCAGCTTGATGGGACCCCAAGAGACCCAGTACTTC. The entire variable domain, with the rest obtained from reference TRBV5-5 and TRBJ2-5, is as follows: DAGVTQSPTHLIKTRGQQVTLRCSPISGHKSVSWYQQVLGQGPQFIFQYYEKEERGRGNFPDRFSARQFPNYSSELNVNALLLGDSALYLCASSLMGPQETQYFGPGTRLLVL.

This clonotype turned up a few times. This may be a read error, as it is one base from a much larger clone. This chain uses TRBV7-2 with TRBJ2-1; 9 positions agree with TRBD2. The CDR3 has 15 residues. From germline, CDR1 is SGHTA and CDR2 FQGNSA. V was clipped by 4 bases and J by 7 bases; unmatched bases: 8. CDR3 in amino acids: CASSYRGGVRNEQFF. The CDR3 region has the DNA TGTGCCAGCAGCTATCGCGGGGGGGTCCGGAATGAGCAGTTCTTC.

Comment on this clonotype: With a much larger clone just one base away, this may be a read error. The rearrangement uses TRBV13 and TRBJ2-1; 8 positions match TRBD1. With V trimmed by 4 bases and J by 5 bases, 4 bases remained unmatched. Per germline, CDR1 PRHDT and CDR2 FYEKMQ (reference sequence). This CDR3 comprises 14 residues. The CDR3 DNA reads as TGTGCCAGCAGCTCAGGGGGCAGGCACAATGAGCAGTTCTTC. Protein: CASSSGGRHNEQFF.

The table lists this clonotype with a few counts. The genes are TRBV29-1 and TRBJ2-1, with 14 positions matching TRBD2. The CDR3 sequence is 15 residues long. Per germline, CDR1 SQVTM and CDR2 ANQGSEA. The V and J ends lost 7 bases and 5 bases, in that order; junction bases with no gene match: 7. CDR3 amino acids: CSALGLAGVDNEQFF. CDR3 DNA: TGCAGCGCTCTGGGACTAGCGGGGGTCGACAATGAGCAGTTCTTC.

This clonotype has just a few counts. V and J are TRBV5-1 and TRBJ2-3, with 7 nucleotides matching TRBD2. V shed 4 bases and J 2 bases; nucleotides not matched to a gene: 10. This CDR3 has 16 amino acids. CDR1 and CDR2 (germline): SGHRS, YFSETQ. CDR3 protein: CASSGVGGGYTDTQYF. The CDR3 DNA follows: TGCGCCAGCAGCGGGGTTGGCGGGGGTTACACAGATACGCAGTATTTT.

V usage is TRBV9 and J usage is TRBJ2-7; D ambiguous. V dropped 0 bases and J dropped 8 bases, with 15 bases sitting between them. The germline gives CDR1 SGDLS, CDR2 YYNGEE. There are 14 residues in the CDR3. DNA for the CDR3: TGTGCCAGCAGCGTAGCCGCCAGCAGTCCCAAGCAGTACTTC. This encodes CASSVAASSPKQYF.

This chain joins TRBV7-2 and TRBJ1-5; weak D call: TRBD1 (6 bases). Trimming left V 5 bases short and J 0 bases short, with 17 bases between. This CDR3 is 17 amino acids long. From germline, CDR1 is SGHTA and CDR2 FQGNSA. The CDR3 protein is CASSKRVGGGSNQPQHF. The CDR3 DNA is TGTGCCAGCAGCAAGAGGGTGGGGGGCGGTAGCAATCAGCCCCAGCATTTT.

This clonotype was seen a single time. A much larger clonotype is one base distant, so this may be a read error. This chain joins TRBV7-3 and TRBJ1-2; unclear D gene. The germline gives CDR1 SGHTA, CDR2 FQGTGA. CDR3 length: 14 amino acids. Written as DNA, the CDR3 is TGTGCCAACAGCCCTACGACTGGTGTCTATGGCTACACCTTC. Its translation: CANSPTTGVYGYTF.

This clonotype showed up many times. The chain uses TRBV24-1 and TRBJ2-1; 7 nucleotides line up with TRBD2. This CDR3 spans 16 amino acids. The V gene end was trimmed by 1 base and the J gene end by 5 bases; junction bases not matched to a gene: 7. Germline assignment: CDR1 KGHDR and CDR2 SFDVKD. CDR3 in amino acids: CATSDFRGGENNEQFF. The CDR3 DNA sequence: TGTGCCACCAGTGATTTCCGCGGGGGTGAGAACAATGAGCAGTTCTTC.

This clonotype came up a few times. The genes are TRBV7-2 and TRBJ1-2, with D maybe TRBD1 (6 bases). Germline lookup yields CDR1 SGHTA and CDR2 FQGNSA. This CDR3 has 14 amino acids. V lost 6 bases, J lost 1 base, and 12 bases lay in between. The CDR3 coding sequence is TGTGCCAGCAGGGTTGACAGGATTAACTATGGCTACACCTTC. Its translation is CASRVDRINYGYTF.

This clonotype appeared many times. The rearrangement joins TRBV11-1 to TRBJ2-7; D may be TRBD1 (6 bases). The germline gives CDR1 SGHAT, CDR2 FQDESV (reference sequence). V lost 5 bases and J 3 bases, leaving 11 bases between the germline ends. The CDR3 length is 13 residues. CDR3 DNA sequence: TGTGCCAGCAGCGGGGGCGTTTACTACGAGCAGTACTTC. Translation gives CASSGGVYYEQYF.

Details on this clonotype: This may arise from a read error, as a much more abundant clone is one base away. The chain combines TRBV7-9 with TRBJ2-1; D call uncertain. CDR1 and CDR2 from the germline V gene are SEHNR and FQNEAQ (reference sequence). This CDR3 is 13 amino acids long. The CDR3 DNA reads as TGTACCAGCAGCTTAGTTGTTCACAATGAGCAGTTCTTC. This translates into CTSSLVVHNEQFF.

This clonotype was picked up a small number of times. This rearrangement joins TRBV3-1 to TRBJ2-1, with 8 bases identical to TRBD2. From germline, CDR1 is LGHDT and CDR2 YNNKEL (reference sequence). V shed 0 bases, J shed 8 bases, and the junction held 9 bases outside the gene matches. The CDR3 runs 16 residues. CDR3 amino acids: CASSQDVAGGGDEQFF. In DNA form, the CDR3 reads TGTGCCAGCAGCCAAGATGTGGCGGGGGGCGGGGATGAGCAGTTCTTC.

This clonotype was observed a few times. The rearrangement uses TRBV7-6 and TRBJ2-3; either TRBD1 or TRBD2 may fit D (5 bases each). V was pared by 4 bases and J by 0 bases, with 14 bases between. Germline V gene lookup returns CDR1 SGHVS and CDR2 FNYEAQ. The CDR3 runs to 16 residues. The CDR3 DNA reads as TGTGCCAGCAGCTCCCAGGGCGGGTTCAGCACAGATACGCAGTATTTT. It is translated as CASSSQGGFSTDTQYF.

This rearrangement joins TRBV7-8 to TRBJ2-7; D might be TRBD2 (5 bases). Germline V CDR1 and CDR2: SGHVS, FQNEAQ. CDR3 length: 17 amino acids. With 1 base removed from V and 0 bases from J, the gap between germline ends came to 16 bases. The CDR3: CASSLGSFGKGSYEQYF. The CDR3 bases are TGTGCCAGCAGCTTAGGGTCATTCGGGAAAGGCTCCTACGAGCAGTACTTC.

The chain carries TRBV12-3 or TRBV12-4 and TRBJ2-3; 15 positions match TRBD2. Trimming took 2 bases from V and 2 from J; bases not matched to a gene: 11. The CDR3 is 20 residues long. The CDR3 DNA is TGTGCCAGCAGTTTAAGGTCGTGGGGACTAGCGGGAGGATCCACAGATACGCAGTATTTT. Translation gives CASSLRSWGLAGGSTDTQYF.

This chain links TRBV20-1 with TRBJ1-2; D is unclear. This CDR3 is 12 amino acids long. The ends were cut back, 3 bases at V and 2 bases at J, with 7 bases in the middle. Germline CDR1 DFQATT, CDR2 SNEGSKA (reference sequence). CDR3: CSASLANYGYTF. CDR3 coding DNA: TGCAGTGCTAGCCTAGCGAACTATGGCTACACCTTC.

This chain joins TRBV6-6 and TRBJ1-1, with D perhaps TRBD1 (6 bases). CDR3 length: 15 amino acids. V gave up 2 bases and J gave up 1 base, with 11 bases separating them. Germline V lookup: CDR1 MNHNY, CDR2 SVGAGI (reference sequence). This chain's CDR3 is CASSYGGGGNTEAFF. The CDR3 region has the DNA TGTGCCAGCAGTTACGGAGGGGGAGGGAACACTGAAGCTTTCTTT.

This clonotype showed up just a few times. J is TRBJ2-5 and V is TRBV15, with TRBD1 identical over 7 bases. The length of the CDR3 is 14 residues. J was trimmed by 5 bases and V by 8 bases; bases with no gene match: 11. CDR1 LNHNV and CDR2 YYDKDF come from the germline V gene (reference sequence). The CDR3 loop reads CATQRDRAHETQYF. The CDR3 nucleotides read TGTGCCACCCAAAGAGACAGGGCCCACGAGACCCAGTACTTC.

This clonotype was counted a few times. The chain links TRBV7-2 to TRBJ1-5; D remains ambiguous. Germline values: CDR1 SGHTA, CDR2 FQGNSA. The V and J ends lost 5 bases and 7 bases respectively, with 12 bases between them. The CDR3 consists of 13 residues. CDR3 residues: CASSPQWRQPQHF. DNA of the CDR3: TGTGCCAGCAGCCCCCAGTGGAGGCAGCCCCAGCATTTT.

This clonotype came up a few times. The chain uses TRBV20-1 and TRBJ2-3, with no clear D. The V and J ends lost 6 bases and 2 bases respectively, with 12 bases between them. CDR1 is DFQATT, CDR2 SNEGSKA, per germline (reference sequence). The CDR3 covers 13 residues. CDR3 sequence reads: CSANGQITDTQYF. CDR3 nucleotide sequence: TGCAGTGCCAATGGGCAGATCACAGATACGCAGTATTTT.

This clonotype was recorded a few times. The chain carries TRBV9 and TRBJ2-5, with 8 bases lining up with TRBD1. The CDR3 runs 14 residues. Per germline, CDR1 SGDLS and CDR2 YYNGEE. Trimming took 7 bases from V and 2 from J; bases not matched to a gene: 7. For the CDR3, the DNA is TGTGCCAGCGGGAGGACAGGGCTACAAGAGACCCAGTACTTC. It translates to CASGRTGLQETQYF.

The chain combines TRBV28 with TRBJ1-3; no firm D call. CDR1 and CDR2 (germline): MDHEN, SYDVKM. V was pared by 4 bases and J by 0 bases, with 13 bases between. CDR3 length: 16 residues. CDR3 loop: CASSSLQGLSGNTIYF. The DNA of the CDR3 is TGTGCCAGCAGTTCGCTCCAAGGTCTCTCTGGAAACACCATATATTTT.

This clonotype was found a few times. At one end, the junction sequence differs from germline, possibly due to a read error. The genes are TRBV5-1 and TRBJ2-7; 9 bases fit TRBD2. The CDR3 has 15 amino acids. Germline values: CDR1 SGHRS, CDR2 YFSETQ. The CDR3: CASSGRLADTYGQYF. The CDR3 DNA sequence: TGCGCCAGCAGCGGGAGACTAGCGGATACCTACGGGCAGTACTTC.